This entry features one TCR beta chain sequence. Its antigen is not known. These data originate in a study of cytomegalovirus exposure and HLA in healthy donors. This CDR3 is 14 amino acids long. Germline-derived CDR1 and CDR2 are GTSNPN and SVGIG (reference sequence). The junction had 6 bases not matched to a gene; V was cut back by 4 bases and J by 1 base. General study findings and limits: In a later analysis, most CMV-associated TCR beta chains appeared HLA-restricted. For most TCR beta V segments, an earlier analysis put the productive rate at about 87% or about 30% of the time.

The PCR ran on 60 Vbeta and 13 Jbeta primers. TCRdb's table, derived via immunoSEQ multiplex PCR, lists solely in-frame clones and lacks some. This table has over 150,000 clones, 70% to 85% appearing once. Sequencing was carried out using PBMCs. V and J are TRBV30 and TRBJ2-5; 7 bases are a match to TRBD2. The TCR sequence derives from a boy aged 2 to 10 in good health and CMV-seronegative. The DNA of the CDR3 is TGTGCCTGGAATCCCACGGGGGGCCAAGAGACCCAGTACTTC. Protein product: CAWNPTGGQETQYF.